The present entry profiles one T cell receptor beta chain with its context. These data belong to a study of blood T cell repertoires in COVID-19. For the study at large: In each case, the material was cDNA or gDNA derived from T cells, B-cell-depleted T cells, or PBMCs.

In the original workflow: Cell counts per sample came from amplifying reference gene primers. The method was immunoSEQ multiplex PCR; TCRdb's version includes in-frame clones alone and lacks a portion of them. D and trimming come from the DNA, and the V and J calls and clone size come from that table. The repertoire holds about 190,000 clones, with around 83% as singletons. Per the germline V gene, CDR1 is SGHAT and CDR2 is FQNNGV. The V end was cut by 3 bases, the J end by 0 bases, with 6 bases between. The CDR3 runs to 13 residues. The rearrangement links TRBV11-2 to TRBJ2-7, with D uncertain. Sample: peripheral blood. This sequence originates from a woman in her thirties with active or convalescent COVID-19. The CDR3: CASSFIHSYEQYF. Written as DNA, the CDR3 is TGTGCCAGCAGCTTCATACACTCCTACGAGCAGTACTTC. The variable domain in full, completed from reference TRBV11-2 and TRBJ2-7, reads EAGVAQSPRYKIIEKRQSVAFWCNPISGHATLYWYQQILGQGPKLLIQFQNNGVVDDSQLPKDRFSAERLKGVDSTLKIQPAKLEDSAVYLCASSFIHSYEQYFGPGTRLTVT.